This T cell receptor beta chain was recovered during a study of blood T cell repertoires in COVID-19. About the research overall: There were acute and convalescent COVID-19 samples, and they came from the United States, Italy and Spain. Sources were T cells, B-cell-depleted T cells, or PBMCs; the material itself was cDNA or gDNA.

CDR3 length: 13 residues. Germline CDR1 reads SGDLS; CDR2 reads YYNGEE. V was cut by 4 bases and J by 5 bases, with 12 bases left in between. In the study's own analysis: Counts of nucleated cells, estimated from reference gene primer amplification, were obtained. Repertoires were generated with immunoSEQ multiplex PCR, while TCRdb's copy carries only in-frame clones and drops some. That table furnishes V, J and clone size, whereas the DNA furnished D and trimming. This table has 210,000 or so clones, roughly 78% appearing once. This chain joins TRBV9 and TRBJ1-1; no clear D gene. Sequenced: peripheral blood. The clonotype originates from a woman between 40 and 50 years old with acute or convalescent COVID-19. CDR3 coding DNA: TGTGCCAGCAGCCCAGGAGGGAAGACTGAAGCTTTCTTT. Amino acids: CASSPGGKTEAFF.